In its sample, the clone carrying this T cell receptor (beta chain) was seen a few times. What it binds is not known. The junction differs from germline at one of its ends, possibly a read error. These data originate in a study of post-analysis software for immune sequencing data. Study details: Clinical courses comprised relapsing-remitting, secondary progressive and progressive-relapsing multiple sclerosis. Overall study findings and caveats: The study found TRBV5-6, TRBV5-1 and TRBV20-1 among a handful of TRBV segments more frequent in patients than controls. Comparison with controls showed significantly lower normalized Chao1 diversity in multiple sclerosis patients.

The germline V gene has CDR1 SGHKS and CDR2 YYEKEE (reference sequence). This CDR3 has 15 amino acids. Presence of unique molecular identifiers characterized the TCR beta cDNA libraries. TCRdb reanalysed the PCR reads using MiXCR and keeps one entry per CDR3 protein. The table lists some 700,000 distinct CDR3 sequences, 59% of them singletons. J is TRBJ2-6 and V is TRBV5-5, with no clear D. The receptor was derived from a girl aged 2 to 9 with multiple sclerosis. The source material was blood. The CDR3 is CASSLAVSGVNVLTF. CDR3 nucleotide sequence: TGTGCCAGCAGCTTGGCCGTTTCTGGGGTCAACGTCCTGACTTTC.